This passage covers 2 T cell receptor beta chains from one sample sequenced in a study of blood T cell repertoires in COVID-19. Using immunoSEQ multiplex PCR, the repertoire was profiled, and TCRdb retains in-frame clones only, with some absent. Here the sample spans 250,000 to 300,000 clones, 65% to 90% being singletons. The sample comprised peripheral blood. These TCRs come from a woman aged 55-69 years with active or convalescent COVID-19.

V usage is TRBV5-6 and J usage is TRBJ1-2; 9 nucleotides line up with TRBD1. Germline V lookup: CDR1 SGHDT, CDR2 YYEEEE. This CDR3 is built from 15 residues. Trimming took 1 base from V and 4 from J; bases not matched to a gene: 5. The CDR3 DNA is TGTGCCAGCAGCTTGCTGACAGGGGGGGTCTATGGCTACACCTTC. Its translation is CASSLLTGGVYGYTF.

This chain uses TRBV9 with TRBJ2-1; 8 bases match TRBD1. V gave up 4 bases and J gave up 8 bases; unmatched junction bases: 8. The CDR3 loop spans 14 amino acids. Germline CDR1 reads SGDLS; CDR2 reads YYNGEE. This CDR3 reads CASSPHAGGDEQFF. Written as DNA, the CDR3 is TGTGCCAGCAGCCCCCATGCAGGGGGCGATGAGCAGTTCTTC.